This TCR beta chain stems from a study of shared clonotypes between healthy human individuals. Study overall: A donor's plate count was three for CD4 naive and three for CD4 memory; CD8 naive had two and CD8 memory one.

Assay: immunoSEQ multiplex PCR; the TCRdb copy retains only in-frame clones and omits some. The top ten hold over 0.12% of the sample, which has millions of clones, roughly 92% seen once. Study conclusions and caveats: Naive CD4 clonotypes overlapped across a handful of donors at 4.5% to 5.5%.

CDR3 length equals 16 residues. Germline V gene lookup returns CDR1 SNHLY and CDR2 FYNNEI. V was trimmed by 4 bases and J by 3 bases, leaving 18 bases between them. Details on this clone: Its specificity is unknown.

Sequenced: naive CD4+ T cells sorted from blood. The subset: CD45RA+ positively selected. The source of this sequence is a man in his late teens or twenties in good health. The gene calls are TRBV2 and TRBJ1-1, with D perhaps matching TRBD1 (5 bases). The CDR3 DNA reads as TGTGCCAGCAGTGTACGTTCTGGAACGGGGGACACTGAAGCTTTCTTT. Translated, it gives CASSVRSGTGDTEAFF.